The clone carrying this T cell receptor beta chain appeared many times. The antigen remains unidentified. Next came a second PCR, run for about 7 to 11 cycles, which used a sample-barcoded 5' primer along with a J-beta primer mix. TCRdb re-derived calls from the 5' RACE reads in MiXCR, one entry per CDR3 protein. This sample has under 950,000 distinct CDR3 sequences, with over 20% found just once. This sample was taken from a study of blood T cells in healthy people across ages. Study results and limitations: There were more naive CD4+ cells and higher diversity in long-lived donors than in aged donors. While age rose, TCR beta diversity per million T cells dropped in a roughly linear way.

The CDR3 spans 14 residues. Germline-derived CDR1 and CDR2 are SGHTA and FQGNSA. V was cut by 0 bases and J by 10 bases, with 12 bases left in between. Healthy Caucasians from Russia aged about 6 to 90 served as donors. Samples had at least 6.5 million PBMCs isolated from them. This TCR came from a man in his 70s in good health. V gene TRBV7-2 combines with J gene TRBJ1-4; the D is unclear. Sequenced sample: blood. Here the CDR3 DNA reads TGTGCCAGCAGCTTAGCGGTGGACGGCCCAAAACTGTTTTTT. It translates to CASSLAVDGPKLFF.